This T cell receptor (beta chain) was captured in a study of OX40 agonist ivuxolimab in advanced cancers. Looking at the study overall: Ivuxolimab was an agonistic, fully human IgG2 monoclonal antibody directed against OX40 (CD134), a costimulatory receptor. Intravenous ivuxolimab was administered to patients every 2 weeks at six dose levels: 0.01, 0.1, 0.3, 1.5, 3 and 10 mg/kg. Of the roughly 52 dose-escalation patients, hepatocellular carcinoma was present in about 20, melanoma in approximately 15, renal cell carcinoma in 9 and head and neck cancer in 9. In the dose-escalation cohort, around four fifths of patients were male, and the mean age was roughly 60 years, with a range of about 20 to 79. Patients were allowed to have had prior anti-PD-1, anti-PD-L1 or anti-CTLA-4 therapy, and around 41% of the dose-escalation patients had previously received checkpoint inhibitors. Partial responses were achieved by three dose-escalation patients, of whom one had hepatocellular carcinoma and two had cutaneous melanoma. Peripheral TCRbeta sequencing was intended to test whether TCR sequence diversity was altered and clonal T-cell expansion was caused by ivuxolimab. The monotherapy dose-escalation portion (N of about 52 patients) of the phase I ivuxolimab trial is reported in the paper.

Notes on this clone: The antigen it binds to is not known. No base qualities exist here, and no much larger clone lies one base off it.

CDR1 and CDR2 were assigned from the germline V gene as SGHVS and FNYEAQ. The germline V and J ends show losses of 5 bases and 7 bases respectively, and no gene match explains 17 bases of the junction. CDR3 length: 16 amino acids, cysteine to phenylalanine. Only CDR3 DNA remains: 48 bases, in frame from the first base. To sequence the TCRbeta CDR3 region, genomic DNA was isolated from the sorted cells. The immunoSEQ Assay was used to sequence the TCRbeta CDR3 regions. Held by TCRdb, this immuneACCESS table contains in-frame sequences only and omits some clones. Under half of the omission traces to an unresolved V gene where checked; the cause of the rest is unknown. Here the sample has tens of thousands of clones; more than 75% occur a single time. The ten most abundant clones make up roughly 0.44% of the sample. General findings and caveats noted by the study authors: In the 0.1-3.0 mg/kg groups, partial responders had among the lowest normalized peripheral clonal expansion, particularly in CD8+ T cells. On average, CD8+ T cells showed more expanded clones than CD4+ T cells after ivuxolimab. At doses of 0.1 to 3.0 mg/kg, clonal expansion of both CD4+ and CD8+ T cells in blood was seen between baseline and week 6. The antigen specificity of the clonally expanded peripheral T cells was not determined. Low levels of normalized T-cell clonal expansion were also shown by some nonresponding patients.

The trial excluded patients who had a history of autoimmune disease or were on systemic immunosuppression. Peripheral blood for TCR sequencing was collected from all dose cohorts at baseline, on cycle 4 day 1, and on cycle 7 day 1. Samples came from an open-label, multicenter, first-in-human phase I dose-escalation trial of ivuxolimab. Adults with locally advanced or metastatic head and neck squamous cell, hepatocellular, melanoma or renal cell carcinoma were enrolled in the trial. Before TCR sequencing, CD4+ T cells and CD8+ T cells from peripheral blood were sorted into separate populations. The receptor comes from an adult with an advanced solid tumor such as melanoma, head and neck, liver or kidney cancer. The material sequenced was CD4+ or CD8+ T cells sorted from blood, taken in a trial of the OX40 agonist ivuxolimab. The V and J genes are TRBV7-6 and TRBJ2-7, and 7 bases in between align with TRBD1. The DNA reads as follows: TGTGCCAGCAGCCCGACAGGGCCCCTTTCAACCAGGGAGCAGTACTTC. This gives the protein CASSPTGPLSTREQYF.